Listed here is a single T cell receptor beta chain. Its antigen remains unknown. The sample belongs to a study of T-cell reconstitution after alpha-beta-depleted transplantation in children. Study observations and caveats: The study reportedly traced alpha-beta T cells about two months after transplant to several hundred expanded graft clones. Surviving recipient T cells and thymic progenitors underlay high day-60 TCRbeta diversity in some patients. At the one-year point after transplant, T-cell counts and TCRbeta diversity were found to come mostly from T cells that had been newly produced.

With 2 bases removed from V and 2 bases from J, the gap between germline ends came to 14 bases. Germline values: CDR1 SGHVS, CDR2 FNYEAQ. The CDR3 contains 16 residues. Unique molecular identifiers featured in how the TCRbeta library was prepared. One entry per CDR3 protein, called by TCRdb with MiXCR from the PCR reads. The sample has 500,000 to 650,000 distinct CDR3 sequences, roughly 13% seen once. Sequenced material: PBMCs, mostly from graft donor cells, taken 360 days after TCRalphabeta/CD19-depleted stem cell transplant. The rearrangement uses TRBV7-6 and TRBJ2-3; no clear D. This clonotype was sampled from a male patient between 5 and 17 years old who had a stem cell transplant for acute myeloid leukemia, so the T cells may come from the graft donor. CDR3 residues: CASSLHEWQDTDTQYF. CDR3 nucleotides: TGTGCCAGCAGCTTACACGAGTGGCAGGACACAGATACGCAGTATTTT.